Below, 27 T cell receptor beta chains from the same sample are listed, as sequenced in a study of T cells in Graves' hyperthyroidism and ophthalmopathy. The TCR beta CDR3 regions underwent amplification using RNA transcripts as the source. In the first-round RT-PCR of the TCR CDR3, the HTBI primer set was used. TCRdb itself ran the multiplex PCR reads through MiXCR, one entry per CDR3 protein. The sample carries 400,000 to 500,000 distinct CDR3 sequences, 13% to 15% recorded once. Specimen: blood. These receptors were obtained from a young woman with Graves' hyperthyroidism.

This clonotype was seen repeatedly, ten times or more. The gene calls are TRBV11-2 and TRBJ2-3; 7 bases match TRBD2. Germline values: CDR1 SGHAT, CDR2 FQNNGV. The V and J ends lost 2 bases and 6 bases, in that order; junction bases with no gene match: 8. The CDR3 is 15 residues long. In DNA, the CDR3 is TGTGCCAGCAGCTTACGTAGGAGCGGGATTGATACGCAGTATTTT. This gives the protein CASSLRRSGIDTQYF.

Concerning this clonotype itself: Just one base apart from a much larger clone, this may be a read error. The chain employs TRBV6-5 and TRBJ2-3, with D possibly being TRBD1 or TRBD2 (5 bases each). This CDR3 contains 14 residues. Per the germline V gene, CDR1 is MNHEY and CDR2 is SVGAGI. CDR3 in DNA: TGTGCCAGCAGTTACGGGGGATCCACAGTTACGCAGTATTTT. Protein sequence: CASSYGGSTVTQYF.

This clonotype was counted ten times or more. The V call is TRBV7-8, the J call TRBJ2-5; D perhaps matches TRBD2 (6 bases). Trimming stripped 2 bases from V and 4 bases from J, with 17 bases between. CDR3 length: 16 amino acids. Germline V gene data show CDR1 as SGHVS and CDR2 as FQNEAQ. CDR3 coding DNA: TGTGCCAGCAGCTTATGGCGCCTAGCGATTAGAGAGACCCAGTACTTC. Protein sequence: CASSLWRLAIRETQYF. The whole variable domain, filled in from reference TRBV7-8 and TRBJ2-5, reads GAGVSQSPRYKVAKRGQDVALRCDPISGHVSLFWYQQALGQGPEFLTYFQNEAQLDKSGLPSDRFFAERPEGSVSTLKIQRTQQEDSAVYLCASSLWRLAIRETQYFGPGTRLLVL.

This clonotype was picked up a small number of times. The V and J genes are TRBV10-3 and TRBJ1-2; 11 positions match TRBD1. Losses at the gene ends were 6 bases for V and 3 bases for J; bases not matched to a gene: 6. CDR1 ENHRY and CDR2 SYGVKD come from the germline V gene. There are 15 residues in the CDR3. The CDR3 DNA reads TGTGCCATCAGCGCCCCGGGACAGGGGGACTATGGCTACACCTTC. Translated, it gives CAISAPGQGDYGYTF.

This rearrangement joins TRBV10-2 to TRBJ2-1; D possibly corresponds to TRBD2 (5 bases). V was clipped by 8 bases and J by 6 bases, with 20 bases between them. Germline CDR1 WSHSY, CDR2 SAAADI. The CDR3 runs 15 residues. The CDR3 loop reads CASDEGSIFRNEQFF. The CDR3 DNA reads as TGCGCCAGCGACGAGGGTTCTATCTTTCGCAATGAGCAGTTCTTC.

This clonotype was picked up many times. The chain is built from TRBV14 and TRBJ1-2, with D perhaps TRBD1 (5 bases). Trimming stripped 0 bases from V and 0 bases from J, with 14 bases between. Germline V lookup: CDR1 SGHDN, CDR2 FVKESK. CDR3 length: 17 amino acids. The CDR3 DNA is TGTGCCAGCAGCCAAGAAGCTGCAGGGCTGGCTAACTATGGCTACACCTTC. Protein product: CASSQEAAGLANYGYTF.

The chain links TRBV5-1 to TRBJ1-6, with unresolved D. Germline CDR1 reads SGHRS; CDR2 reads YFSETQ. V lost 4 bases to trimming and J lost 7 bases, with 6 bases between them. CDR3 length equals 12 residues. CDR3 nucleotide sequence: TGCGCCAGCAGCGTCAACAATTCACCCCTCCACTTT. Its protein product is CASSVNNSPLHF. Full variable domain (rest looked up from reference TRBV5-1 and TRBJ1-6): KAGVTQTPRYLIKTRGQQVTLSCSPISGHRSVSWYQQTPGQGLQFLFEYFSETQRNKGNFPGRFSGRQFSNSRSEMNVSTLELGDSALYLCASSVNNSPLHFGNGTRLTVT.

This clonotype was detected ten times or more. CDR3 nucleotides: TGTGCCAGCAGTTTAGTCACAGGGCGAGAGACCCAGTACTTC. Protein product: CASSLVTGRETQYF. This chain uses TRBV28 with TRBJ2-5, with D maybe TRBD1 (6 bases). The germline V gene encodes CDR1 MDHEN and CDR2 SYDVKM. V was pared by 2 bases and J by 4 bases, with 11 bases between. The CDR3 sequence is 14 residues long.

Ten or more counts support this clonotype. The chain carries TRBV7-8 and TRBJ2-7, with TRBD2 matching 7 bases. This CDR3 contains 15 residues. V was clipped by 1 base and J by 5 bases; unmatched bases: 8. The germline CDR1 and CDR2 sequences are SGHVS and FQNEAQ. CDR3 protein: CASSLVAGASNEQYF. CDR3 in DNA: TGTGCCAGCAGCTTAGTTGCGGGAGCATCCAACGAGCAGTACTTC. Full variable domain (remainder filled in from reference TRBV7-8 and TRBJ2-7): GAGVSQSPRYKVAKRGQDVALRCDPISGHVSLFWYQQALGQGPEFLTYFQNEAQLDKSGLPSDRFFAERPEGSVSTLKIQRTQQEDSAVYLCASSLVAGASNEQYFGPGTRLTVT.

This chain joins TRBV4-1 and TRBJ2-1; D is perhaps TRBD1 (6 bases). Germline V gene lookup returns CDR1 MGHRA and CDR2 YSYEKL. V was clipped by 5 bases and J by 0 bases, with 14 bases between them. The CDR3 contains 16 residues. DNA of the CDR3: TGCGCCAGCAGCGTTCAGGGGCTGAGCTCCTACAATGAGCAGTTCTTC. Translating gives CASSVQGLSSYNEQFF.

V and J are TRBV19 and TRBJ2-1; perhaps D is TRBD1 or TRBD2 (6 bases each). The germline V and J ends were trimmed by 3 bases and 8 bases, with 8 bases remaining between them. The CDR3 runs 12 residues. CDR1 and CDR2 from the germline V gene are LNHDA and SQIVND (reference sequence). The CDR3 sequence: CASSIGGHEQFF. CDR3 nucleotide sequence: TGTGCCAGTAGTATCGGGGGCCATGAGCAGTTCTTC.

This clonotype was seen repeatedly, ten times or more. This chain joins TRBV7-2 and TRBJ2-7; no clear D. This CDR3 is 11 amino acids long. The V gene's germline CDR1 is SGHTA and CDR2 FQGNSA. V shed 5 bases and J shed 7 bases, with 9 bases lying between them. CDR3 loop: CASSPLGEQYF. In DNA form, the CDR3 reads TGTGCCAGCAGCCCGTTGGGAGAGCAGTACTTC.

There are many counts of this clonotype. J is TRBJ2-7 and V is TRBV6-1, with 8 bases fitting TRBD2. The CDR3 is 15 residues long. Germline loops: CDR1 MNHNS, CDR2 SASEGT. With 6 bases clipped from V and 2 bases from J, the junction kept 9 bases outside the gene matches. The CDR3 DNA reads TGTGCCAGCAGATCCGGGACTAGAGGGGCCTACGAGCAGTACTTC. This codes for CASRSGTRGAYEQYF.

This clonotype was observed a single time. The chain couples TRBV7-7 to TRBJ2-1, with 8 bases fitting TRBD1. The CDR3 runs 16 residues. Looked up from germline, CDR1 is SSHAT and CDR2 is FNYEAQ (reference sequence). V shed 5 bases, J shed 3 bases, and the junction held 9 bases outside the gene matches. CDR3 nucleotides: TGTGCCAGCAGCCCCATAGGACAGGGCATCTACAATGAGCAGTTCTTC. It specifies CASSPIGQGIYNEQFF. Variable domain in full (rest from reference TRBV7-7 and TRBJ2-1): GAGVSQSPRYKVTKRGQDVTLRCDPISSHATLYWYQQALGQGPEFLTYFNYEAQPDKSGLPSDRFSAERPEGSISTLTIQRTEQRDSAMYRCASSPIGQGIYNEQFFGPGTRLTVL.

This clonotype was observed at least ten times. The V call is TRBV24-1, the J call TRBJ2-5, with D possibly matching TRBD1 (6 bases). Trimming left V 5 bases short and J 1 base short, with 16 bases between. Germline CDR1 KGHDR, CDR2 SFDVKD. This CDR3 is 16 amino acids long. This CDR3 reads CATSGSDRVVQETQYF. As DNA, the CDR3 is TGTGCCACCAGTGGGTCGGACAGAGTCGTCCAAGAGACCCAGTACTTC.

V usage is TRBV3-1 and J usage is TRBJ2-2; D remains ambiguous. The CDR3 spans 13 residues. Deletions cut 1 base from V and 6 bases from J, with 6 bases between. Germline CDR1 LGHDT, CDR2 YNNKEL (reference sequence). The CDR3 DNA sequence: TGTGCCAGCAGCCAAGGTCGTGCCGGGGAGCTGTTTTTT. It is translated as CASSQGRAGELFF.

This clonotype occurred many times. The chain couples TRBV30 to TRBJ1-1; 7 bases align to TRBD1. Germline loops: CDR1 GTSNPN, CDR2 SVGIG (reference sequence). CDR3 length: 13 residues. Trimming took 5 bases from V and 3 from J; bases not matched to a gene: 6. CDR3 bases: TGTGCCTGGGCAGGGGGGGAGGACACTGAAGCTTTCTTT. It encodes CAWAGGEDTEAFF.

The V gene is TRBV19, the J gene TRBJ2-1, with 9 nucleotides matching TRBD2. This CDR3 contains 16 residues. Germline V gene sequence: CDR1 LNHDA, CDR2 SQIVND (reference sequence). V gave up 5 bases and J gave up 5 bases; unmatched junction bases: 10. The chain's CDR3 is CASSPISGSLDNEQFF. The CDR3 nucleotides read TGTGCCAGTAGTCCGATTAGCGGGAGCCTCGACAATGAGCAGTTCTTC.

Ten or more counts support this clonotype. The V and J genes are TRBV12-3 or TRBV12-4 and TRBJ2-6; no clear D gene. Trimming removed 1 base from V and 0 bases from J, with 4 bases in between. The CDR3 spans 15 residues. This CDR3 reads CASSLGDSGANVLTF. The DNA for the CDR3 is TGTGCCAGCAGTTTAGGGGACTCTGGGGCCAACGTCCTGACTTTC.

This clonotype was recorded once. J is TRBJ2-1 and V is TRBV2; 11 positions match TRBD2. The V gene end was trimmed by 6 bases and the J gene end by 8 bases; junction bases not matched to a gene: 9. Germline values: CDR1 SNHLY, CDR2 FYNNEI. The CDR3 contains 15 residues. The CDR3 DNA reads TGTGCCAGCAGAAAGGAGACTAGCGGGACGGATGAGCAGTTCTTC. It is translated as CASRKETSGTDEQFF. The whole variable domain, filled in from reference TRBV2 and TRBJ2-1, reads EPEVTQTPSHQVTQMGQEVILRCVPISNHLYFYWYRQILGQKVEFLVSFYNNEISEKSEIFDDQFSVERPDGSNFTLKIRSTKLEDSAMYFCASRKETSGTDEQFFGPGTRLTVL.

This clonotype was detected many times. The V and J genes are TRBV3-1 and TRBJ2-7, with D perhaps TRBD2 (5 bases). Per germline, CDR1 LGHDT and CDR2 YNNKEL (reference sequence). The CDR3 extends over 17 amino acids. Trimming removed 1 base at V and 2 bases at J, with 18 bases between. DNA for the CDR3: TGTGCCAGCAGCCAAGCTTACGGCCAGCGGATACCCTACGAGCAGTACTTC. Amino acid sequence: CASSQAYGQRIPYEQYF.

The CDR3 coding sequence is TGTGCCAGTGGGACTAGCGGGAGGGCCGGGAATGAGCAGTTCTTC. Translating it yields CASGTSGRAGNEQFF. The V call is TRBV12-3 or TRBV12-4, the J call TRBJ2-1; 16 bases agree with TRBD2. The CDR3 spans 15 residues. With V trimmed by 9 bases and J by 7 bases, 6 bases remained unmatched.

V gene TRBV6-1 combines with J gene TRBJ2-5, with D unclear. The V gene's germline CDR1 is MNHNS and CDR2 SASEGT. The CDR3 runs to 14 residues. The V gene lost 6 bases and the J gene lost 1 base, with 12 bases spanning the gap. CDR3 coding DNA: TGTGCCAGCAGGGCCCGGACGGTCCAAGAGACCCAGTACTTC. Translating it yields CASRARTVQETQYF.

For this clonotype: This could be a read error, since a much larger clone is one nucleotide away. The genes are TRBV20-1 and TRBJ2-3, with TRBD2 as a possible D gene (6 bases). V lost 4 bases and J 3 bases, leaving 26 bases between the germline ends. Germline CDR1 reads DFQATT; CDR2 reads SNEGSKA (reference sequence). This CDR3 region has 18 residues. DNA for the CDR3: TGCAGTGCTAAGTTTTCCTTAGCGGTAGGGCCGGGAACAGATACGCAGTATTTT. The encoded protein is CSAKFSLAVGPGTDTQYF.

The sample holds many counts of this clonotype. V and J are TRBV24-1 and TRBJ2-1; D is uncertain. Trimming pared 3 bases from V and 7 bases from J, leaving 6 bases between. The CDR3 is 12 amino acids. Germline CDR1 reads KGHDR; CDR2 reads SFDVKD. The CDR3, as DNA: TGTGCCACCAGTGATCATTTAAATGAGCAGTTCTTC. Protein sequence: CATSDHLNEQFF.

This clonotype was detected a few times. The CDR3 region has the DNA TGTGCCAGCAGCTTAAGGACTAGTTTCGAGCAGTACGTC. It codes for CASSLRTSFEQYV. The V gene is TRBV13, the J gene TRBJ2-7; 7 bases match TRBD2. The CDR3 loop spans 13 amino acids. Germline CDR1 reads PRHDT; CDR2 reads FYEKMQ (reference sequence). Trimming at V came to 2 bases and at J to 6 bases, leaving 4 bases not matched to a gene.

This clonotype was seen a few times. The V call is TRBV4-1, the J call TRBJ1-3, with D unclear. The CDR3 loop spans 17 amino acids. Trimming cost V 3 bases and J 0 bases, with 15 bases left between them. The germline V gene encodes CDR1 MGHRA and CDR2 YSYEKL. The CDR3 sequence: CASSQGSDGDSGNTIYF. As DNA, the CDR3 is TGCGCCAGCAGCCAGGGCTCGGACGGGGACTCTGGAAACACCATATATTTT.